This T cell receptor beta chain was profiled in a study of CD8+ T cells in alopecia areata. Study background: Dosing with tofacitinib proceeded for 6 to 18 months, followed by 6 months off drug.

It was cDNA, reverse transcribed from extracted RNA, that served as the sequencing template. Here immunoSEQ multiplex PCR was the method, and the copy in TCRdb shows in-frame clones only, minus some. This table holds about 120,000 clones, around 50% found once. Treatment meaning: oral pan-JAK inhibitor, 5-10 mg twice daily. Collection of lesional scalp punch biopsies and peripheral blood was performed in alopecia areata patients. Deletions cut 0 bases from V and 1 base from J, with 8 bases between. The CDR3 totals 15 residues. Germline CDR1 is MNHEY and CDR2 is SVGAGI. Sequencing used CD8+ T cells sorted from blood, obtained at week 24, from a patient treated with tofacitinib. This chain links TRBV6-5 with TRBJ2-3; no firm D call. The clonotype was recovered from a human donor with alopecia areata. CDR3 DNA sequence: TGTGCCAGCAGTTACTCGATATTGGGCACAGATACGCAGTATTTT. Encoded protein: CASSYSILGTDTQYF.